Each of the 31 T cell receptor beta chains below was sequenced from the same sample in a study of T cells in tuberculosis. Some clones are missing from TCRdb's copy, which holds only in-frame ones; the method was immunoSEQ multiplex PCR. The data contain 80,000 to 90,000 clones, roughly 93% of them singletons. Sorting used thawed, overnight-rested PBMC stained with anti-CD3, a viability dye and GMM-loaded CD1B tetramer. The lipid loaded on the CD1B tetramers was C32 glucose monomycolate from Rhodococcus equi. The sequenced sample consisted of CD1b-GMM tetramer-negative cells sorted from PBMCs. The origin of the receptors is an adult woman with latent tuberculosis.

V and J are TRBV27 and TRBJ1-5; 8 positions agree with TRBD1. The CDR3 has 18 amino acids. Per the germline V gene, CDR1 is MNHEY and CDR2 is SMNVEV (reference sequence). After removal of 1 base from V and 3 bases from J, the junction contained 11 bases not matched to a gene. CDR3 sequence (DNA): TGTGCCAGCAGTTTATTTGCCCCGGCCAGGGGGCTCAATCAGCCCCAGCATTTT. Protein product: CASSLFAPARGLNQPQHF.

A remark on this clone: The same CDR3 arises from other DNA sequences in this sample as well. This chain uses TRBV18 with TRBJ2-1; no clear D. Trimming shortened V by 3 bases and J by 8 bases, and 8 bases separated the two germline ends. Germline CDR1 KGHSH, CDR2 LQKENI. The CDR3 extends over 12 amino acids. This chain's CDR3 is CASSPLGDEQFF. The CDR3 bases are TGTGCCAGCTCACCCCTAGGTGATGAGCAGTTCTTC. The variable domain in full, with the rest retrieved from reference TRBV18 and TRBJ2-1, is NAGVMQNPRHLVRRRGQEARLRCSPMKGHSHVYWYRQLPEEGLKFMVYLQKENIIDESGMPKERFSAEFPKEGPSILRIQQVVRGDSAAYFCASSPLGDEQFFGPGTRLTVL.

V is TRBV7-3 and J is TRBJ2-3; D is possibly TRBD2 (6 bases). The CDR3 is 18 residues long. Trimming pared 2 bases from V and 0 bases from J, leaving 18 bases between. CDR1 and CDR2 from the germline V gene are SGHTA and FQGTGA. The CDR3 reads CASSLLVRTSPSTDTQYF. In DNA form, the CDR3 reads TGTGCCAGCAGCTTATTGGTAAGAACTAGCCCGAGCACAGATACGCAGTATTTT.

This clone has a single count. V usage is TRBV2 and J usage is TRBJ2-3, with 9 bases matching TRBD2. Per the germline V gene, CDR1 is SNHLY and CDR2 is FYNNEI. Trimming cost V 6 bases and J 8 bases; bases outside gene matches: 12. The CDR3 loop spans 15 amino acids. CDR3: CASSEMASGVVTQYF. DNA of the CDR3: TGTGCCAGCAGCGAAATGGCTAGCGGGGTAGTTACGCAGTATTTT.

This clone was observed once. The chain couples TRBV10-3 to TRBJ2-1, with D hard to call. The CDR3 has 11 residues. Between the trimmed V and J ends, which lost 9 bases and 8 bases, there was a span of 11 bases. Germline V gene lookup returns CDR1 ENHRY and CDR2 SYGVKD. The CDR3 sequence is CAISRLDEQFF. The CDR3 coding sequence is TGTGCCATTTCACGGTTAGATGAGCAGTTCTTC.

This clone has just a few counts. The V call is TRBV6-1, the J call TRBJ1-5; 8 bases map to TRBD1. Germline trimming cut 4 bases from V and 5 bases from J; bases unmatched to any gene: 4. The CDR3 runs 14 residues. Germline values: CDR1 MNHNS, CDR2 SASEGT. CDR3 sequence (DNA): TGTGCCAGCAGTGCAGGGGGCAGGGATCAGCCCCAGCATTTT. It codes for CASSAGGRDQPQHF.

DNA for the CDR3: TGTGCCAGCAGCTTGGGTCTAACCACAGATACGCAGTATTTT. Residues: CASSLGLTTDTQYF. J is TRBJ2-3 and V is TRBV5-6; no clear D. The V gene lost 0 bases and the J gene lost 2 bases, with 7 bases spanning the gap. The CDR3 covers 14 residues. Germline lookup yields CDR1 SGHDT and CDR2 YYEEEE. The whole variable domain, filled in from reference TRBV5-6 and TRBJ2-3, reads DAGVTQSPTHLIKTRGQQVTLRCSPKSGHDTVSWYQQALGQGPQFIFQYYEEEERQRGNFPDRFSGHQFPNYSSELNVNALLLGDSALYLCASSLGLTTDTQYFGPGTRLTVL.

V is TRBV23-1 and J is TRBJ1-4, with D unresolved. TRBV23-1 is classed as an ORF, of uncertain function. The CDR3 spans 15 residues. V lost 3 bases and J 4 bases, leaving 12 bases between the germline ends. The CDR3 sequence is CASSHGWRFNEKLFF. In DNA, the CDR3 is TGCGCCAGCAGTCATGGTTGGAGGTTTAATGAAAAACTGTTTTTT.

This clone has just one count. V and J are TRBV11-2 and TRBJ2-1; 9 nucleotides line up with TRBD2. Germline assignment: CDR1 SGHAT and CDR2 FQNNGV. V was clipped by 2 bases and J by 7 bases; unmatched bases: 9. The length of the CDR3 is 16 residues. CDR3 DNA sequence: TGTGCCAGCAGCTTAAGCCTGGCTAGCGGGGTAAATGAGCAGTTCTTC. Residues: CASSLSLASGVNEQFF.

The V and J genes are TRBV30 and TRBJ2-6; TRBD1 aligns across 9 bases. V lost 1 base, J lost 0 bases, and 7 bases stayed unmatched. Per germline, CDR1 GTSNPN and CDR2 SVGIG (reference sequence). The CDR3 length is 18 residues. The CDR3 nucleotides read TGTGCCTGGAGTGCGGGGGACAGGGCTTCCTCTGGGGCCAACGTCCTGACTTTC. Its translation is CAWSAGDRASSGANVLTF.

A note on this clone: This sample includes further DNA sequences coding for the same CDR3. J is TRBJ1-6 and V is TRBV6-1, with a possible D match to TRBD1 (6 bases). The CDR3 spans 15 residues. With 2 bases removed from V and 3 bases from J, the gap between germline ends came to 8 bases. CDR1 and CDR2 (germline): MNHNS, SASEGT. This CDR3 is CASSEYRVYNSPLHF. For the CDR3, the DNA is TGTGCCAGCAGTGAATACAGGGTCTATAATTCACCCCTCCACTTT.

The V gene is TRBV19, the J gene TRBJ2-2; weak D call: TRBD2 (5 bases). Trimming stripped 7 bases from V and 5 bases from J, with 17 bases between. The CDR3 is 15 amino acids. Looked up from germline, CDR1 is LNHDA and CDR2 is SQIVND (reference sequence). The CDR3 reads CASTQPPAGTGELFF. The CDR3 region has the DNA TGTGCCAGTACTCAACCCCCTGCGGGTACCGGGGAGCTGTTTTTT.

The V gene is TRBV28, the J gene TRBJ2-5, with 8 bases matching TRBD1. J was trimmed by 2 bases and V by 6 bases; bases with no gene match: 8. The CDR3 is 15 residues long. Per germline, CDR1 MDHEN and CDR2 SYDVKM. CDR3 in amino acids: CASRKQGGRQETQYF. DNA of the CDR3: TGTGCCAGCAGGAAACAGGGGGGACGTCAAGAGACCCAGTACTTC.

The genes are TRBV10-2 and TRBJ1-2; tentative D call: TRBD1 (5 bases). V was clipped by 3 bases and J by 4 bases, with 12 bases between them. CDR3 length equals 14 residues. From germline, CDR1 is WSHSY and CDR2 SAAADI. CDR3 region: CASSEIGGVYGYTF. The CDR3 nucleotides read TGCGCCAGCAGTGAAATCGGGGGTGTCTATGGCTACACCTTC.

This chain joins TRBV5-5 and TRBJ2-3; D is possibly TRBD1 (6 bases). CDR1 SGHKS and CDR2 YYEKEE come from the germline V gene (reference sequence). The ends were cut back, 0 bases at V and 6 bases at J, with 11 bases in the middle. The CDR3 has 14 amino acids. CDR3 loop: CASSLGAGADTQYF. The CDR3 nucleotides read TGTGCCAGCAGCTTGGGCGCAGGGGCTGATACGCAGTATTTT. Full variable domain (outside the CDR3, taken from reference TRBV5-5 and TRBJ2-3): DAGVTQSPTHLIKTRGQQVTLRCSPISGHKSVSWYQQVLGQGPQFIFQYYEKEERGRGNFPDRFSARQFPNYSSELNVNALLLGDSALYLCASSLGAGADTQYFGPGTRLTVL.

The CDR3 is CSVEGLAGGYEQFF. CDR3 bases: TGCAGCGTTGAAGGTCTAGCGGGGGGCTATGAGCAGTTCTTC. The chain recombines TRBV29-1 with TRBJ2-1, with 11 bases lining up with TRBD2. The V segment lost 1 base and the J segment 8 bases; nucleotides outside the gene matches: 4. The CDR3 spans 14 residues. Germline CDR1 SQVTM, CDR2 ANQGSEA.

The gene calls are TRBV11-2 and TRBJ2-2, with a possible D match to TRBD1 (5 bases). Germline assignment: CDR1 SGHAT and CDR2 FQNNGV. The germline V and J ends were trimmed by 4 bases and 1 base, with 13 bases remaining between them. This CDR3 has 16 amino acids. CDR3 nucleotides: TGTGCCAGCAGCTCCCTACTGCAGGGGAACACCGGGGAGCTGTTTTTT. Its protein is CASSSLLQGNTGELFF.

The rearrangement links TRBV9 to TRBJ2-2, with 13 bases identical to TRBD2. In germline, CDR1 is SGDLS, CDR2 YYNGEE. CDR3 size: 16 residues. The ends lost 3 bases at V and 7 bases at J; junction bases unmatched: 6. CDR3 residues: CASSATSGGDDGELFF. CDR3 DNA sequence: TGTGCCAGCAGCGCTACTAGCGGGGGGGACGACGGGGAGCTGTTTTTT.

The chain carries TRBV5-1 and TRBJ1-1, with 8 bases aligning to TRBD1. CDR1 is SGHRS, CDR2 YFSETQ, per germline. The CDR3 consists of 15 residues. V dropped 5 bases and J dropped 4; count of bases not matched to a gene: 10. DNA for the CDR3: TGCGCCAGCAGGCGACAACATGGACAGGGCACTGAAGCTTTCTTT. This encodes CASRRQHGQGTEAFF. The full variable domain, rest sourced from reference TRBV5-1 and TRBJ1-1, is KAGVTQTPRYLIKTRGQQVTLSCSPISGHRSVSWYQQTPGQGLQFLFEYFSETQRNKGNFPGRFSGRQFSNSRSEMNVSTLELGDSALYLCASRRQHGQGTEAFFGQGTRLTVV.

V and J are TRBV19 and TRBJ2-3, with 12 bases fitting TRBD2. The CDR3 is 18 residues long. Looked up from germline, CDR1 is LNHDA and CDR2 is SQIVND (reference sequence). The V segment lost 3 bases and the J segment 3 bases; nucleotides outside the gene matches: 10. DNA for the CDR3: TGTGCCAGTAGTATCCTAGCGGGGGGGCCAAGTGAAACAGATACGCAGTATTTT. Its translation: CASSILAGGPSETDTQYF.

The CDR3 sequence is CASSIDEGYTDTQYF. CDR3 nucleotide sequence: TGTGCCAGTAGTATAGATGAGGGTTACACAGATACGCAGTATTTT. The chain combines TRBV19 with TRBJ2-3, with D possibly TRBD2 on 5 matching bases. CDR1 LNHDA and CDR2 SQIVND come from the germline V gene (reference sequence). V shed 0 bases and J shed 2 bases, with 9 bases lying between them. The CDR3 contains 15 residues.

CDR3 region: CASSFTSGARSGELFF. The CDR3 DNA is TGTGCCAGCAGTTTTACTAGCGGGGCCAGGTCCGGGGAGCTGTTTTTT. This chain connects TRBV27 to TRBJ2-2, with 10 bases fitting TRBD2. The CDR3 has 16 amino acids. V was pared by 3 bases and J by 6 bases, with 7 bases of the junction left unmatched. Germline V gene data show CDR1 as MNHEY and CDR2 as SMNVEV (reference sequence).

The genes are TRBV6-6 and TRBJ1-5, with D possibly matching TRBD1 (6 bases). Trimming pared 5 bases from V and 2 bases from J, leaving 16 bases between. This CDR3 comprises 16 residues. From germline, CDR1 is MNHNY and CDR2 SVGAGI (reference sequence). CDR3 coding DNA: TGTGCCAGCAGTAACCCGGGGACAATCGGCAATCAGCCCCAGCATTTT. It codes for CASSNPGTIGNQPQHF.

The chain combines TRBV2 with TRBJ1-1; no definite D call. Germline V lookup: CDR1 SNHLY, CDR2 FYNNEI. This CDR3 region has 13 residues. Trimming cost V 6 bases and J 4 bases, with 12 bases left between them. This CDR3 is CASRTSLFTEAFF. For the CDR3, the DNA is TGTGCCAGCAGGACAAGTTTATTCACTGAAGCTTTCTTT.

V usage is TRBV5-4 and J usage is TRBJ2-5, with 10 bases fitting TRBD2. Trimming cost V 2 bases and J 5 bases; bases outside gene matches: 6. From germline, CDR1 is SGHNT and CDR2 YYREEE (reference sequence). CDR3 length: 15 residues. CDR3 bases: TGTGCCAGCAGCTTCCCGGGACTAGCGACTGAGACCCAGTACTTC. It translates to CASSFPGLATETQYF.

The genes are TRBV27 and TRBJ1-6; D perhaps matches TRBD1 (6 bases). This CDR3 has 18 residues. V was cut by 5 bases and J by 8 bases, with 25 bases left in between. Germline CDR1 MNHEY, CDR2 SMNVEV (reference sequence). CDR3 in amino acids: CASSGVTGLSLMDSPLHF. The CDR3 coding sequence is TGTGCCAGCAGTGGGGTCACAGGGTTAAGTCTTATGGATTCACCCCTCCACTTT.

The genes are TRBV11-2 and TRBJ2-7, with 8 bases that match TRBD2. The CDR3 extends over 16 amino acids. From germline, CDR1 is SGHAT and CDR2 FQNNGV. V was pared by 1 base and J by 0 bases, with 5 bases of the junction left unmatched. DNA of the CDR3: TGTGCCAGCAGCTTAGGATGGGGGACTAGCTCCTACGAGCAGTACGTC. The encoded protein is CASSLGWGTSSYEQYV.

The chain recombines TRBV5-1 with TRBJ1-6; D gene ambiguous. The germline CDR1 and CDR2 sequences are SGHRS and YFSETQ. CDR3 size: 14 residues. V lost 4 bases to trimming and J lost 7 bases, with 12 bases between them. The CDR3 loop is CASSLGRLNSPLHF. CDR3 nucleotides: TGCGCCAGCAGCCTGGGAAGACTGAATTCACCCCTCCACTTT. Using reference TRBV5-1 and TRBJ1-6 for the parts outside the CDR3, the full variable domain is KAGVTQTPRYLIKTRGQQVTLSCSPISGHRSVSWYQQTPGQGLQFLFEYFSETQRNKGNFPGRFSGRQFSNSRSEMNVSTLELGDSALYLCASSLGRLNSPLHFGNGTRLTVT.

V gene TRBV13 combines with J gene TRBJ1-6, with 7 bases that match TRBD1. Germline lookup yields CDR1 PRHDT and CDR2 FYEKMQ (reference sequence). The CDR3 spans 15 residues. V lost 3 bases and J lost 6; bases outside the gene matches: 5. The CDR3 protein is CASSFTGASNSPLHF. DNA of the CDR3: TGTGCCAGCAGCTTTACAGGGGCGAGTAATTCACCCCTCCACTTT.

The genes are TRBV7-2 and TRBJ1-1, with 8 bases matching TRBD1. Germline assignment: CDR1 SGHTA and CDR2 FQGNSA. The CDR3 spans 14 residues. Trimming at V came to 5 bases and at J to 3 bases, leaving 5 bases not matched to a gene. The CDR3 spells CASSVRQGYTEAFF. In nucleotides, the CDR3 is TGTGCCAGCAGCGTAAGACAGGGGTACACTGAAGCTTTCTTT.

The gene calls are TRBV9 and TRBJ2-1; 8 bases match TRBD1. The CDR3 length is 13 residues. The trim removed 4 bases at V and 6 bases at J, leaving 3 bases unmatched. Germline loops: CDR1 SGDLS, CDR2 YYNGEE. The CDR3 sequence is CASSKTGGNEQFF. The CDR3 region has the DNA TGTGCCAGCAGCAAAACAGGGGGCAATGAGCAGTTCTTC.